Included here is one T cell receptor beta chain sequence, with context. Naive CD8 cells comprised CD45RO-negative, CCR7-positively selected cells, excluding terminally differentiated effector memory CD45RA+ cells. The germline V gene has CDR1 SGHKS and CDR2 YYEKEE (reference sequence). CDR3 size: 14 residues. Trimming cost V 1 base and J 2 bases, with 10 bases left between them. Samples underwent the assay at deep level. As processed by the authors: Sequence data from immunoSEQ were junction-only and lacked quality scores; consequently, filtering differed. The data were produced by immunoSEQ multiplex PCR, yet TCRdb's version contains in-frame clones alone and is incomplete. V and J calls and clone size are as listed in that table; D and trimming were resolved from the DNA. The sample includes roughly 2 million clones, over 85% of them seen just once. This specimen comes from a study of shared clonotypes between healthy human individuals.

V usage is TRBV5-5 and J usage is TRBJ2-7; D is unresolved. The sequencing input was naive CD8+ T cells sorted from blood. The source of this sequence is a man in his late teens or twenties in good health. CDR3 residues: CASSLLVGTYEQYF. The CDR3 bases are TGTGCCAGCAGCTTGCTAGTCGGAACCTACGAGCAGTACTTC.